This record concerns one TCR beta chain sequence. Its antigen remains unidentified. Clones were sequenced by immunoSEQ multiplex PCR, and TCRdb holds only the in-frame ones, with some missing. The sample consists of more than 85,000 clones, roughly 90% of them appearing once. This specimen comes from a study of cytomegalovirus exposure and HLA in healthy donors. General observations from the study: That first-cohort TCR clusters tended to co-occur in the 130 or so validation repertoires was found in a later analysis. Specific recognition of CMV antigens was confirmed in vitro for a few chains (all CMV-associated). The classifier, whose performance was assessed in both the original and validation cohorts, reportedly diagnosed cytomegalovirus status with high specificity and sensitivity.

The donors formed part of the approximately 120-subject validation cohort, distinct from the roughly 630-subject first cohort. Material: PBMCs. The TCR was taken from a woman in her thirties in good health and CMV-seropositive.

DNA of the CDR3: TGTGCCTGGAGTTTGGACAGCCTAACAACTAATGAAAAACTGTTTTTT. Translation gives CAWSLDSLTTNEKLFF. This chain joins TRBV30 and TRBJ1-4, with D possibly being TRBD1 (6 bases). This CDR3 contains 16 residues. Trimming took off 2 bases at V and 0 bases at J, with 13 bases between the two ends. The V gene's germline CDR1 is GTSNPN and CDR2 SVGIG (reference sequence).